The next 5 T cell receptor beta chains were all read from a single sample in a study of cytomegalovirus exposure and HLA in healthy donors. Researchers ran the PCR with 60 Vbeta and 13 Jbeta primers. Sequencing used immunoSEQ multiplex PCR; TCRdb keeps in-frame clones, though not all of them. In the table there are roughly 200,000 clones, 77% of which are singletons. Sequenced input: PBMCs. These TCRs come from a woman aged 55 to 70 in good health and CMV-seropositive.

The chain uses TRBV29-1 and TRBJ2-3; TRBD1 agrees at 8 bases. This CDR3 has 13 residues. V lost 6 bases to trimming and J lost 5 bases; unmatched junction nucleotides: 7. Germline V gene lookup returns CDR1 SQVTM and CDR2 ANQGSEA. CDR3 in DNA: TGCAGCGTGAAGCAGGGGGCTAGAGATACGCAGTATTTT. Residues: CSVKQGARDTQYF.

The chain combines TRBV7-9 with TRBJ2-1; a weak D match, TRBD2 (5 bases). Germline values: CDR1 SEHNR, CDR2 FQNEAQ (reference sequence). The V and J ends lost 5 bases and 10 bases respectively, with 12 bases between them. The CDR3 has 12 amino acids. CDR3 region: CASSLSTNEQFF. The CDR3 DNA sequence: TGTGCCAGCAGCCTGTCGACTAACGAGCAGTTCTTC.

Remarks on this clone: One base away lies a much larger clone, so this may be a sequencing read error. The rearrangement links TRBV7-9 to TRBJ2-7; 9 bases are a match to TRBD2. Germline CDR1 SEHNR, CDR2 FQNEAQ (reference sequence). V lost 3 bases and J lost 1; bases outside the gene matches: 4. CDR3 length: 15 residues. The CDR3 region is CASSFSGSLSYEQYF. The CDR3 DNA reads as TGTGCCAGCAGCTTTAGCGGGAGCCTTTCCTACGAGCAGTACTTC.

Here the CDR3 reads CASSLGALALNEQFF. CDR3 nucleotides: TGTGCCAGCAGCTTAGGGGCCCTAGCGCTCAATGAGCAGTTCTTC. This chain connects TRBV7-2 to TRBJ2-1; a possible D gene is TRBD2 (6 bases). The CDR3 runs to 15 residues. CDR1 SGHTA and CDR2 FQGNSA come from the germline V gene. The V end was cut by 1 base, the J end by 6 bases, with 13 bases between.

V gene TRBV5-1 combines with J gene TRBJ2-2; D perhaps matches TRBD1 (7 bases). Germline-derived CDR1 and CDR2 are SGHRS and YFSETQ. Trimming removed 2 bases at V and 1 base at J, with 15 bases between. The CDR3 totals 17 residues. The CDR3 loop reads CASSFHQGGLNTGELFF. CDR3 in DNA: TGCGCCAGCAGCTTCCACCAGGGGGGTTTGAACACCGGGGAGCTGTTTTTT.